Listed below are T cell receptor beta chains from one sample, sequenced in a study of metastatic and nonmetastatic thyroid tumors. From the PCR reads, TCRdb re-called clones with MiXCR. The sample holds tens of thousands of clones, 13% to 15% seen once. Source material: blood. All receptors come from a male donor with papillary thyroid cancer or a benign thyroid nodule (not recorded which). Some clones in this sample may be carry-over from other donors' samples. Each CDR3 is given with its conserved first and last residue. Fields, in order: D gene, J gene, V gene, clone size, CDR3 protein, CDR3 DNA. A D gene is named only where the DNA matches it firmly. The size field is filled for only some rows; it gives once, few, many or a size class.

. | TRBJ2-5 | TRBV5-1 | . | CASIPQAVQETQYF | TGCGCCAGCATCCCCCAGGCCGTTCAAGAGACCCAGTACTTC
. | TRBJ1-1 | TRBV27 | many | CASSSRAKFNTEAFF | TGTGCCAGCAGTTCACGGGCCAAATTTAACACTGAAGCTTTCTTT
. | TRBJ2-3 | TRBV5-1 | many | CASSLGTFTDTQYF | TGCGCCAGCAGCTTGGGAACTTTCACAGATACGCAGTATTTT
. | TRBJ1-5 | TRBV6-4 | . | CASSDRGNQPKNF | TGTGCCAGCAGTGACAGGGGAAATCAGCCCAAGAATTTT
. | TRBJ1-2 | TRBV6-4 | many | CASSDSSQAGGYTF | TGTGCCAGCAGTGACTCGTCGCAGGCCGGCGGCTACACCTTC
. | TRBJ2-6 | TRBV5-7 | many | CASRSGYSGANVLTF | TGTGCCAGCCGTAGTGGTTACTCTGGGGCCAACGTCCTGACTTTC
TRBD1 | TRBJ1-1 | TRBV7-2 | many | CASSLAPNRGTEAFF | TGTGCCAGCAGCTTAGCACCAAACAGGGGGACTGAAGCTTTCTTT
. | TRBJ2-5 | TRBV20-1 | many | CSAPGHQETQYF | TGCAGTGCTCCGGGACACCAAGAGACCCAGTACTTC
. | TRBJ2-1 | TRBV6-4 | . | CASIPLLAFPYNEQFF | TGTGCCAGCATCCCGTTGTTGGCCTTCCCCTACAATGAGCAGTTCTTC
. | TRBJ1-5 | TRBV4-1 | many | CASSQDVGRGDQPQHF | TGCGCCAGCAGCCAAGATGTGGGAAGGGGCGATCAGCCCCAGCATTTT
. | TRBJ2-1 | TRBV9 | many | CASSVDDSSYNEQFF | TGTGCCAGCAGCGTGGATGACAGCTCCTACAATGAGCAGTTCTTC
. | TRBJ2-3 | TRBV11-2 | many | CASSLISGGTDTQYF | TGTGCCAGCAGCTTAATAAGCGGCGGCACAGATACGCAGTATTTT
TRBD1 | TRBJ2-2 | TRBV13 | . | CASSPYRGLLAGELFF | TGTGCCAGCAGCCCGTACAGGGGGCTGTTAGCCGGGGAGCTGTTTTTT
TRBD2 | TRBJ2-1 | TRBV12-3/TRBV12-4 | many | CASSRSGIGSYNEQFF | TGTGCCAGCAGCCGGAGCGGGATCGGATCCTACAATGAGCAGTTCTTC
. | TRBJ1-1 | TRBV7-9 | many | CASSLAFGPNTEAFF | TGTGCCAGCAGCTTAGCCTTCGGACCGAACACTGAAGCTTTCTTT
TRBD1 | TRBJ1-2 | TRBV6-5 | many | CASSYLTGDREYGYTF | TGTGCCAGCAGTTACCTTACGGGGGACAGAGAGTATGGCTACACCTTC
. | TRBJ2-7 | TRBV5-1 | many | CASSLVSSPAYEQYF | TGCGCCAGCAGCTTGGTGTCCAGCCCGGCGTACGAGCAGTACTTC
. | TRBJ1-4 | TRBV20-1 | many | CSASGVGGEKLFF | TGCAGTGCTAGCGGAGTGGGTGGTGAAAAACTGTTTTTT
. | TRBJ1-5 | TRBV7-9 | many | CASSRGGGQPQHF | TGTGCCAGCAGCCGAGGGGGGGGTCAGCCCCAGCATTTT
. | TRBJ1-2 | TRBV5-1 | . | CASSLEHRSNTNYGYTF | TGCGCCAGCAGCTTGGAGCACAGGAGTAATACTAACTATGGCTACACCTTC
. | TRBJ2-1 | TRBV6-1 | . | CASSLWTNGAYNEQFF | TGTGCCAGCAGTCTCTGGACTAATGGGGCCTACAATGAGCAGTTCTTC
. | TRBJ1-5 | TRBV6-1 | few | CASSTLNQPQHF | TGTGCCAGTAGCACTCTCAATCAGCCCCAGCATTTT
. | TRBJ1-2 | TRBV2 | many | CASSEVIGGYTF | TGTGCCAGCAGTGAAGTGATTGGTGGCTACACCTTC
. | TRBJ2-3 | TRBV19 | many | CASSIGAGYTDTQYF | TGTGCCAGTAGTATTGGGGCAGGGTACACAGATACGCAGTATTTT
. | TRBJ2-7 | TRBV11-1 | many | CASSLSWEVEQYF | TGTGCCAGCAGCTTGTCGTGGGAGGTCGAGCAGTACTTC
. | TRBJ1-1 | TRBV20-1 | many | CSGQEWNTEAFF | TGCAGTGGACAGGAGTGGAACACTGAAGCTTTCTTT
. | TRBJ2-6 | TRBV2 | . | CARQAYSGANVLTF | TGTGCCCGACAGGCGTATTCTGGGGCCAACGTCCTGACTTTC
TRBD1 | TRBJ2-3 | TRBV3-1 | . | CASRGTQGRTDTQYF | TGTGCCAGCAGGGGAACACAGGGGCGCACAGATACGCAGTATTTT